This T cell receptor beta chain was sequenced in a study of shared clonotypes between healthy human individuals. Study summary: Three plates each covered CD4 naive and memory; CD8 naive two, CD8 memory one.

V dropped 6 bases and J dropped 3; count of bases not matched to a gene: 4. The CDR3 loop spans 13 amino acids. Germline values: CDR1 MNHEY, CDR2 SVGAGI. Selected positively for CCR7 and CD45RO-negative, naive CD8 cells excluded terminally differentiated effector memory CD45RA+ cells. Donors, healthy HIV-negative adults, lacked recent acute infections or vaccinations. Assay: immunoSEQ multiplex PCR; the TCRdb copy retains only in-frame clones and omits some. In the table there are around 600,000 clones, approximately 96% of which are singletons. The receptor was derived from a woman aged 25-40 years in good health. The sequencing input was naive CD8+ T cells sorted from blood. This rearrangement joins TRBV6-5 to TRBJ1-1; 7 bases agree with TRBD1. The CDR3 nucleotides read TGTGCCAGCAGGACAGGGTATGACACTGAAGCTTTCTTT. Its translation is CASRTGYDTEAFF.